This record concerns one T cell receptor beta chain sequence. Its antigen is undetermined. The junction does not match germline at one end; this may be a read error. The sample comes from a study of T cells after yellow fever vaccination. Study-wide points: Overall, a small share of clonotypes was seen in both CD4 and CD8 compartments. Bulk-population clonotypes that are abundant could appear as contaminants in FACS-sorted repertoires.

5'RACE template switching generated TCR cDNA, adding a universal primer site and UMIs. In TCRdb, the 5' RACE reads were re-called with MiXCR into one record per CDR3 protein. Of about 300,000 distinct CDR3 sequences in the sample, under 9% were seen once. The CDR3 contains 13 residues. Germline loops: CDR1 MNHNS, CDR2 SASEGT. This sequence was found in a man aged 18 to 30 who received the YFV17D yellow fever vaccine. The starting material was CD4+ T cells sorted from PBMCs, obtained 5 days after the yellow fever booster vaccination. The V call is TRBV6-1, the J call TRBJ1-4; 8 positions agree with TRBD1. The CDR3 spells CASSAGTGQIVSF. The CDR3, as DNA: TGTGCCAGCAGTGCAGGGACAGGCCAGATTGTGAGTTTT.